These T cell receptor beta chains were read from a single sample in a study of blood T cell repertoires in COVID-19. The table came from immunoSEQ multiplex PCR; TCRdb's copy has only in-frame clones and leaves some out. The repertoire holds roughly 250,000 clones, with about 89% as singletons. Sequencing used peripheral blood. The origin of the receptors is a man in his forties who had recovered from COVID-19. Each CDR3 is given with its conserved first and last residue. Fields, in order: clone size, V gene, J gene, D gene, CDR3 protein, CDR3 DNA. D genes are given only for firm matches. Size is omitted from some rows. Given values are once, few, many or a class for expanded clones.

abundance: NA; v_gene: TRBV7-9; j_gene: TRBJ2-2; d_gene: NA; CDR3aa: CASSLDSRTGELFF; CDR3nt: TGTGCCAGCAGCCTCGACAGTAGGACCGGGGAGCTGTTTTTT
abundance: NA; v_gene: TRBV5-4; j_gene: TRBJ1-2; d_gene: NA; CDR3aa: CASSFRGVNYGYTF; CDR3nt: TGTGCCAGCAGCTTCCGGGGGGTAAACTATGGCTACACCTTC
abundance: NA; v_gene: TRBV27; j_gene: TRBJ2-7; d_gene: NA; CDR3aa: CASSLVFRDEQYF; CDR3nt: TGTGCCAGCAGTTTAGTTTTCAGGGACGAGCAGTACTTC
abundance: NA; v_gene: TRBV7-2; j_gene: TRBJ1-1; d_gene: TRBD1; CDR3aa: CASSLEGANTEAFF; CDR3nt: TGTGCCAGCAGCTTAGAGGGGGCCAACACTGAAGCTTTCTTT
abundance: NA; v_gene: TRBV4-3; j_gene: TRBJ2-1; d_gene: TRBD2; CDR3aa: CASSRAGGYNEQFF; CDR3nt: TGCGCCAGCAGCCGAGCGGGGGGGTACAATGAGCAGTTCTTC
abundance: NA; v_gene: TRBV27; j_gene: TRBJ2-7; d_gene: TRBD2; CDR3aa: CASSSFAGVGEQYF; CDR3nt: TGTGCCAGCAGTTCCTTCGCGGGGGTGGGGGAGCAGTACTTC
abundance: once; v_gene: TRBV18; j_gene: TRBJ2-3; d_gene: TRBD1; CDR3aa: CASSLLGQASTDTQYF; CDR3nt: TGTGCCAGCTCACTCTTAGGACAGGCCAGCACAGATACGCAGTATTTT
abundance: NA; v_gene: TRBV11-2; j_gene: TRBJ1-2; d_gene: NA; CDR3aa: CASTLGGRGGYTF; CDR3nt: TGTGCCAGCACCCTCGGAGGTCGGGGAGGCTACACCTTC
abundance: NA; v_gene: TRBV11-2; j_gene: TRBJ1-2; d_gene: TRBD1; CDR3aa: CASSQDRGYGYTF; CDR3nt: TGTGCCAGCAGCCAGGACAGGGGGTATGGCTACACCTTC
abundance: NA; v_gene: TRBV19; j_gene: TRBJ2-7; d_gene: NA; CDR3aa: CASSTRTDNYEQYF; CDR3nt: TGTGCCAGTAGTACCCGGACAGACAACTACGAGCAGTACTTC
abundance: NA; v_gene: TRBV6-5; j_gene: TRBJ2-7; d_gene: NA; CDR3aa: CASRVKGQLLSF; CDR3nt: TGTGCCAGTCGGGTGAAGGGGCAGCTACTCTCCTTC
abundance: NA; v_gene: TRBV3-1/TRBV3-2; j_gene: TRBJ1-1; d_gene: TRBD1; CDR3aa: CASSPGDRGLDGTEAFF; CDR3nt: TGTGCCAGCAGCCCAGGGGACAGGGGATTAGACGGCACTGAAGCTTTCTTT
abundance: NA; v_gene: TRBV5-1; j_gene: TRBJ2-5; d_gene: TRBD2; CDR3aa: CASSSRTSVQETQYF; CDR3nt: TGCGCCAGCAGTTCCCGGACTAGCGTGCAAGAGACCCAGTACTTC
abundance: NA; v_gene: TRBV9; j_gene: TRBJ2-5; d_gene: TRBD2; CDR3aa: CASSVGLTSGQETQYF; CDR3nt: TGTGCCAGCAGCGTAGGGTTAACTAGCGGACAAGAGACCCAGTACTTC
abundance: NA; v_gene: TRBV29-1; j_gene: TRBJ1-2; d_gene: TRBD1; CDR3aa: CSVGQSQQGGYTF; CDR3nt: TGCAGCGTGGGACAGTCTCAGCAAGGGGGCTACACCTTC
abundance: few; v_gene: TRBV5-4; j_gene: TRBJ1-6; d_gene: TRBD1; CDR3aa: CASSSQTGSSYNSPLHF; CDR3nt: TGTGCCAGCAGCTCCCAGACAGGGAGCTCCTATAATTCACCCCTCCACTTT
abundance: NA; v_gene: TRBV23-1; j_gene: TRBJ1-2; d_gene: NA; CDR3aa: CASSQVAYFNYGYTF; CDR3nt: TGCGCCAGCAGTCAAGTAGCCTATTTTAACTATGGCTACACCTTC
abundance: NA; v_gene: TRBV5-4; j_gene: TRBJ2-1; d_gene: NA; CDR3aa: CASTVSNEQFF; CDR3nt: TGTGCCAGCACCGTTAGCAATGAGCAGTTCTTC
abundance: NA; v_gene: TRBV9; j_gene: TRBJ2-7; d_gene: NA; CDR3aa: CASSGRDNIHEQYF; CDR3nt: TGTGCCAGCAGCGGCCGGGACAATATCCACGAGCAGTACTTC
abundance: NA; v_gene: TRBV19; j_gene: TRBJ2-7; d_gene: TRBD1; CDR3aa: CASSIDLDRVNEQYF; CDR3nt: TGTGCCAGTAGTATAGACCTGGACAGGGTCAACGAGCAGTACTTC
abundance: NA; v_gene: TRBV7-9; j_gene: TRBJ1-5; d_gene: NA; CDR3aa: CASMSGANQPQHF; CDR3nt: TGTGCCAGCATGTCGGGAGCCAATCAGCCCCAGCATTTT
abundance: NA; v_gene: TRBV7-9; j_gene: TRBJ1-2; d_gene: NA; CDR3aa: CASSGDGGGYTF; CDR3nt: TGTGCCAGCAGCGGCGATGGGGGCGGCTACACCTTC
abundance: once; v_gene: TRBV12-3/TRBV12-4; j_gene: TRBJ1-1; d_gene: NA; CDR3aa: CASLGQWSTEAFF; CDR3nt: TGTGCCAGTCTTGGACAATGGTCCACTGAAGCTTTCTTT
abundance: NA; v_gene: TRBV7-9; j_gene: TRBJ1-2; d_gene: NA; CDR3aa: CASSLWSLVVDYGYTF; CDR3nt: TGTGCCAGCAGCTTATGGTCCCTTGTAGTCGACTATGGCTACACCTTC
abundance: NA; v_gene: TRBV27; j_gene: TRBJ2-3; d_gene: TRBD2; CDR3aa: CASSPRTSPDTQYF; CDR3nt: TGTGCCAGCAGTCCCCGGACTAGCCCAGATACGCAGTATTTT
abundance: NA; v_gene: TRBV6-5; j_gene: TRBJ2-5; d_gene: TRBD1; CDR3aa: CASSFSGTGSRKTQYF; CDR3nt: TGTGCCAGCAGTTTCTCCGGGACAGGGAGTCGAAAGACCCAGTACTTC
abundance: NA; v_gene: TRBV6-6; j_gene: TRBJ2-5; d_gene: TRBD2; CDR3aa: CASSYSRGRDGTQYF; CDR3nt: TGTGCCAGCAGTTACTCCCGCGGGAGGGACGGGACCCAGTACTTC
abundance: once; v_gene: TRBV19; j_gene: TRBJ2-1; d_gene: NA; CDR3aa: CASSSGWSDNEQFF; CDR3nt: TGTGCCAGTAGTTCGGGGTGGAGCGATAATGAGCAGTTCTTC
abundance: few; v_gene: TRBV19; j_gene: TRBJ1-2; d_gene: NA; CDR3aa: CASSIVGNYGYTF; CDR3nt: TGTGCCAGTAGTATAGTCGGTAACTATGGCTACACCTTC
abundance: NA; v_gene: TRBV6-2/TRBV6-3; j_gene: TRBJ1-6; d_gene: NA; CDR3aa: CASSLRARAPLHF; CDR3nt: TGTGCCAGCAGTCTCCGTGCAAGAGCACCCCTCCACTTT
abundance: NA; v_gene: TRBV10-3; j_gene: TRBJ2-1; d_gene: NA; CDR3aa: CAISRDGDNEQFF; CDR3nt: TGTGCCATCAGTCGGGATGGGGACAATGAGCAGTTCTTC
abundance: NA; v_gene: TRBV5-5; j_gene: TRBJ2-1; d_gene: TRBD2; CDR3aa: CASSLIAGGYNEQFF; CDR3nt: TGTGCCAGCAGCTTGATAGCGGGGGGTTACAATGAGCAGTTCTTC
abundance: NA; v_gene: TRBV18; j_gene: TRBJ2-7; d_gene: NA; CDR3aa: CASSPQYEQYF; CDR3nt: TGTGCCAGCTCACCCCAATACGAGCAGTACTTC
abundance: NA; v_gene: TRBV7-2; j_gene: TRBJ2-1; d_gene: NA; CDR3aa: CASSLAWGDNEQFF; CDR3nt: TGTGCCAGCAGCTTAGCGTGGGGCGACAATGAGCAGTTCTTC
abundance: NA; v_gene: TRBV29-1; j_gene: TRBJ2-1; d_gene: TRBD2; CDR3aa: CSVTPAGASVSYNEQFF; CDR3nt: TGCAGCGTCACCCCGGCGGGAGCATCAGTATCCTACAATGAGCAGTTCTTC
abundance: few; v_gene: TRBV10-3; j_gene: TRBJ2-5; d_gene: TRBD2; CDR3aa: CAISEYAGGYQETQYF; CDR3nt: TGTGCCATCAGTGAGTACGCGGGGGGATACCAAGAGACCCAGTACTTC
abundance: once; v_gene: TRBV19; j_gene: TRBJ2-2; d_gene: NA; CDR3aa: CATPQGSGNTGELFF; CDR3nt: TGTGCCACCCCGCAAGGGAGCGGGAACACCGGGGAGCTGTTTTTT
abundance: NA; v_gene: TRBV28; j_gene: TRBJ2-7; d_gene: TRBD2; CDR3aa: CASSRLAGAYEQYF; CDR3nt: TGTGCCAGCAGCCGACTAGCGGGGGCCTACGAGCAGTACTTC
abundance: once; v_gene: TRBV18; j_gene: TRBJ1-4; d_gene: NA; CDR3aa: CASSPLTVNEKLFF; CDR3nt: TGTGCCAGCTCACCCCTTACAGTTAATGAAAAACTGTTTTTT
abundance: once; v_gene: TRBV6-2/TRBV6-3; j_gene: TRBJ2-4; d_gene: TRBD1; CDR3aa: CASSYPRQGPKNIQYF; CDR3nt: TGTGCCAGCAGTTACCCGAGACAGGGACCCAAAAACATTCAGTACTTC
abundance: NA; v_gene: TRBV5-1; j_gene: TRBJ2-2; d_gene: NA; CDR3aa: CASSLLQGGTGELFF; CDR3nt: TGCGCCAGCAGCTTGTTGCAGGGCGGCACCGGGGAGCTGTTTTTT
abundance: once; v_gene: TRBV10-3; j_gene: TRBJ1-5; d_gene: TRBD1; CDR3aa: CAIGTGVIQPQHF; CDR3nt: TGTGCCATCGGGACAGGGGTAATCCAGCCCCAGCATTTT
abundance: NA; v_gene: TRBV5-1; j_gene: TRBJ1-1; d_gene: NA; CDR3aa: CASSSYPNTEAFF; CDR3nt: TGCGCCAGCAGCTCCTACCCGAACACTGAAGCTTTCTTT
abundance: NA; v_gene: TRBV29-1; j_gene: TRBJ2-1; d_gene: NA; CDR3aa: CSVQYTYNEQFF; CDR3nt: TGCAGCGTTCAGTACACGTACAATGAGCAGTTCTTC
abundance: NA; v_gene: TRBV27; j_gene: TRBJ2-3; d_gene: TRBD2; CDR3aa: CASSLWRGTYTDTQYF; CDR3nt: TGTGCCAGCAGTTTGTGGCGGGGGACCTACACAGATACGCAGTATTTT
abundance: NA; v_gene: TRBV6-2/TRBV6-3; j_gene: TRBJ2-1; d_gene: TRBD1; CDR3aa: CASSYSGARQGNEQFF; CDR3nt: TGTGCCAGCAGTTACTCTGGGGCCCGACAGGGCAATGAGCAGTTCTTC
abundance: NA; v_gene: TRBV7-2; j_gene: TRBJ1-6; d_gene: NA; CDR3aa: CASSPLSETLHF; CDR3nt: TGTGCCAGCAGCCCCCTCTCGGAGACCCTCCACTTT
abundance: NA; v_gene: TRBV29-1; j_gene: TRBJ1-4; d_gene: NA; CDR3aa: CSASNHLYRLGEKLFF; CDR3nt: TGCAGCGCTTCCAACCACTTGTACAGGTTGGGCGAAAAACTGTTTTTT
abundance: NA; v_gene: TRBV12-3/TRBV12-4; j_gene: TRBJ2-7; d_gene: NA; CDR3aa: CASSRGTSYEQYF; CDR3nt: TGTGCCAGCAGCCGAGGGACATCCTACGAGCAGTACTTC
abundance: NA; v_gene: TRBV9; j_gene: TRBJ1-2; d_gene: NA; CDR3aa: CASSVGPGSYGYTF; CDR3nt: TGTGCCAGCAGCGTAGGACCGGGGAGCTATGGCTACACCTTC
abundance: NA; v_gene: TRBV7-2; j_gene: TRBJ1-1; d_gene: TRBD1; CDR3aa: CASSSDRGGTEAFF; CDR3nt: TGTGCCAGCAGCTCCGACAGGGGAGGCACTGAAGCTTTCTTT